In its sample, the clone carrying this T cell receptor (beta chain) was seen once. Its antigen is unknown. With survey level as its setting, the immunoSEQ assay was v3.0. TCRdb's copy holds only in-frame clones and misses some; the assay was immunoSEQ multiplex PCR. This table holds 15,000 to 20,000 clones, about 80% found once. This entry comes from a study of long-term antiretroviral therapy in people with HIV. Study summary: Some samples came about a decade before the 2015 immediate-ART recommendation, and these were the earliest.

Regarding the study as a whole: Specimen acquisition occurred between the mid-2000s and the late 2010s, potentially under older ART regimens. Before ART, certain clones expanded, and these dominated the repertoire at all time points.

CDR1 and CDR2 from the germline V gene are MNHNY and SVGAGI (reference sequence). The CDR3 is 14 residues long. Between the trimmed V and J ends, which lost 6 bases and 0 bases, there was a span of 11 bases. Specimens retained about 0.95-11 million cryopreserved PBMC preceding DNA extraction. The starting material was unsorted PBMCs, obtained 0.1 years after starting antiretroviral therapy. The origin of this receptor is a man younger than 30 with HIV. V is TRBV6-6 and J is TRBJ1-1; D not certain. The CDR3 protein is CASSPVVMNTEAFF. As DNA, the CDR3 is TGTGCCAGCAGCCCCGTAGTCATGAACACTGAAGCTTTCTTT.